Sequencing of this T cell receptor beta chain was carried out in a study of blood T cell repertoires in COVID-19. Study-level information: The United States, Italy and Spain were the sources of the acute and convalescent COVID-19 samples.

Participant age was roughly 18 to 100 years, and participants resided in fewer than 25 US areas. Participant reports of clinical history set cohort assignment. In the study's own analysis: Amplifying reference gene primers gave estimates of nucleated cell counts. Clones were read by immunoSEQ multiplex PCR, and TCRdb kept only the in-frame ones, dropping some. V, J and clone size are those of that table, while D and trimming were read from the DNA. The profile shows a few hundred thousand clones, about 91% of them singletons. Germline CDR1 is LNHDA and CDR2 is SQIVND (reference sequence). The CDR3 contains 17 residues. V lost 9 bases and J lost 5; bases outside the gene matches: 19.

Sample: PBMCs or T cells enriched from blood (not recorded which). This chain links TRBV19 with TRBJ1-5, with 7 positions matching TRBD1. This receptor was identified in a woman aged 35 to 49 with acute COVID-19. The CDR3 protein is CASKSTGMYEVHQPQHF. CDR3 DNA: TGTGCCAGCAAATCGACAGGGATGTATGAGGTACATCAGCCCCAGCATTTT.